The sample holds many counts of the clone carrying this TCR beta chain. Its antigen is as yet unknown. The investigators amplified TCR beta CDR3 regions from RNA transcripts. Primed by the HTBI set, a first-round RT-PCR was run on the TCR CDR3. TCRdb reprocessed the multiplex PCR reads via MiXCR and lists one record per CDR3 protein. Among around 300,000 distinct CDR3 sequences listed, 15% were seen once. These data are taken from a study of T cells in Graves' hyperthyroidism and ophthalmopathy. The study's findings and limits: The model made its ophthalmopathy prediction, and onset followed a median approximately 6 months later.

Trimming removed 8 bases from V and 4 bases from J, with 25 bases in between. The length of the CDR3 is 17 residues. CDR1 MNHNS and CDR2 SASEGT come from the germline V gene. The rearrangement joins TRBV6-1 to TRBJ2-3; no clear D. This sequence originates from a woman in her fifties or sixties with Graves' hyperthyroidism that later progressed to Graves' ophthalmopathy. Sequenced input: blood. CDR3 residues: CASYAFKGTQRADTQYF. Written as DNA, the CDR3 is TGTGCCAGCTACGCTTTTAAGGGAACCCAGCGCGCAGATACGCAGTATTTT.